This T cell receptor beta chain was sequenced in a study of Graves' ophthalmopathy and Graves' hyperthyroidism. Study at large: Before any treatment, peripheral blood was taken at the initial diagnosis. Study-wide findings and caveats: Blood repertoires reportedly contained most expanded thyroid clonotypes above 0.001 frequency.

RNA transcripts were the template, and TCR beta CDR3 regions were amplified from them. After a first-round RT-PCR with HTBI primers, a second-round multiplex PCR was run. MiXCR was run by TCRdb on the multiplex PCR reads, yielding one entry per CDR3 protein. There are 350,000 to 450,000 distinct CDR3 sequences in the sample; around 20% occur only once, and 2.5% to 3.5% lies in the top ten. This CDR3 is built from 14 residues. Unmatched junction bases numbered 3, after V lost 3 bases and J lost 2 bases. Looked up from germline, CDR1 is MNHEY and CDR2 is SMNVEV (reference sequence). This clonotype was counted many times. No antigen is known for it.

Sequenced input: peripheral blood. The receptor's source is a woman aged 18-35 years with stable Graves' hyperthyroidism. The genes are TRBV27 and TRBJ2-7; 8 bases align to TRBD2. The CDR3 is CASSFAGGPYEQYF. CDR3 in DNA: TGTGCCAGCAGTTTCGCGGGAGGCCCCTACGAGCAGTACTTC.